This is a list of T cell receptor beta chains from one sample in a study of T-cell memory formation after mild COVID-19. TCRdb reprocessed the 5' RACE reads with MiXCR, giving one entry per CDR3 protein. The table includes almost 550,000 distinct CDR3 sequences, just over 20% detected once. What was sequenced was PBMCs or a T cell subset sorted from them (not recorded which). These receptors all stem from an adult woman who had mild COVID-19 (a few samples of this study predate the infection). Cell type and time point are not known. Both conserved end residues are part of each CDR3. A D gene is named only where the DNA matches it firmly. Clone size is stated in some rows and not others, as once, few, many or a class when expanded.

abundance	d_gene	v_gene	j_gene	CDR3aa	CDR3nt
-	-	TRBV30	TRBJ1-1	CAWSMDAKAFF	TGTGCCTGGAGTATGGATGCCAAAGCTTTCTTT
-	TRBD1	TRBV12-3/TRBV12-4	TRBJ1-1	CASPRQGEAFF	TGTGCCAGCCCGAGACAGGGTGAAGCTTTCTTT
many	TRBD1	TRBV20-1	TRBJ1-3	CSARGGTGLSGNTIYF	TGCAGTGCTAGAGGAGGGACAGGGCTCTCTGGAAACACCATATATTTT
-	TRBD1	TRBV20-1	TRBJ1-4	CSAPDRGMATNEKLFF	TGCAGTGCTCCTGACAGGGGAATGGCAACTAATGAAAAACTGTTTTTT
-	-	TRBV28	TRBJ2-7	CASSPPPSNSYEQYF	TGTGCCAGCAGTCCCCCCCCCTCAAACTCCTACGAGCAGTACTTC
-	-	TRBV20-1	TRBJ1-1	CSARGAGTQRAEAFF	TGCAGTGCTAGAGGAGCAGGAACCCAGCGGGCTGAAGCTTTCTTT
few	TRBD1	TRBV5-6	TRBJ1-2	CASRTGGSNYGYTF	TGTGCCAGCAGGACAGGGGGCTCTAACTATGGCTACACCTTC
few	-	TRBV18	TRBJ2-5	CASSPRQETQYF	TGTGCCAGCTCACCACGTCAGGAGACCCAGTACTTC
-	TRBD2	TRBV5-1	TRBJ2-7	CASSPGTSETYEQYF	TGCGCCAGCAGCCCCGGGACTAGCGAAACCTACGAGCAGTACTTC
-	TRBD2	TRBV7-8	TRBJ2-7	CASSPTSGGAGVQYF	TGTGCCAGCAGCCCGACTAGCGGGGGGGCCGGGGTGCAGTACTTC
few	-	TRBV20-1	TRBJ1-4	CSARTPTTNEKLFF	TGCAGTGCTCGGACACCAACAACTAATGAAAAACTGTTTTTT
-	TRBD1	TRBV7-9	TRBJ2-5	CASVTDRGQETQYF	TGTGCCAGCGTAACCGACAGGGGGCAAGAGACCCAGTACTTC
many	TRBD1	TRBV25-1	TRBJ2-7	CASSGQGDSDEQYF	TGTGCCAGCAGTGGACAGGGGGATAGCGACGAGCAGTACTTC
-	TRBD2	TRBV5-1	TRBJ2-7	CASSLGASGTSYEQYF	TGCGCCAGCAGCTTGGGGGCTAGCGGGACCTCCTACGAGCAGTACTTC
once	TRBD1	TRBV18	TRBJ1-2	CASSLLLGRQGETHGYTF	TGTGCCAGCTCACTCCTACTCGGGAGACAGGGGGAGACGCATGGCTACACCTTC
-	-	TRBV7-6	TRBJ1-1	CASSLARGGYSMNTEAFF	TGTGCCAGCAGCTTAGCGCGGGGCGGATACTCCATGAACACTGAAGCTTTCTTT
-	TRBD1	TRBV7-3	TRBJ2-2	CASSLGTGQRELFF	TGTGCCAGCAGCCTCGGGACAGGTCAGCGGGAGCTGTTTTTT
-	TRBD2	TRBV7-9	TRBJ2-3	CASSFSGRWDTQYF	TGTGCCAGCAGCTTCAGCGGGAGGTGGGATACGCAGTATTTT
few	TRBD1	TRBV5-4	TRBJ1-2	CASSSFGRGHGYTF	TGTGCCAGCAGCTCCTTCGGCAGGGGGCATGGCTACACCTTC
-	-	TRBV7-9	TRBJ1-3	CASSFAGAAGNTIYF	TGTGCCAGCAGTTTTGCGGGGGCGGCTGGAAACACCATATATTTT
-	-	TRBV18	TRBJ1-1	CASSPRILDTEAFF	TGTGCCAGCTCACCACGGATACTGGACACTGAAGCTTTCTTT
-	TRBD2	TRBV5-4	TRBJ2-3	CASSKAGDTDTQYF	TGTGCCAGCAGCAAGGCGGGGGACACAGATACGCAGTATTTT
-	-	TRBV7-9	TRBJ1-1	CASSFSSPVIAEAFF	TGTGCCAGCAGCTTTAGTAGTCCTGTTATTGCTGAAGCTTTCTTT
many	-	TRBV12-3/TRBV12-4	TRBJ2-5	CASSTGLPTQYF	TGTGCCAGCAGCACGGGTCTGCCGACCCAGTACTTC
few	-	TRBV12-3/TRBV12-4	TRBJ2-3	CASRPGHLFTTDTQYF	TGTGCCAGCAGACCCGGACACCTCTTTACCACAGATACGCAGTATTTT
once	TRBD1	TRBV12-3/TRBV12-4	TRBJ1-2	CASSLGRGIVYGYTF	TGTGCCAGCAGTTTAGGCAGGGGGATTGTCTATGGCTACACCTTC
-	TRBD1	TRBV20-1	TRBJ2-7	CSARFSPGQGAREQYF	TGCAGTGCTAGATTTTCGCCGGGACAGGGGGCGAGGGAGCAGTACTTC
-	-	TRBV10-3	TRBJ2-1	CAISESPPGYNEQFF	TGTGCCATCAGTGAGTCCCCTCCGGGCTACAATGAGCAGTTCTTC
-	TRBD1	TRBV11-1	TRBJ2-3	CASSRGNFRDRSTDTQYF	TGTGCCAGCAGCCGTGGTAACTTCCGGGACAGGTCCACAGATACGCAGTATTTT
few	TRBD1	TRBV9	TRBJ2-5	CASSVQHGDRGETQYF	TGTGCCAGCAGCGTACAGCACGGGGACAGGGGAGAGACCCAGTACTTC
-	-	TRBV19	TRBJ1-1	CASGTQNTEAFF	TGTGCCTCGGGGACACAGAACACTGAAGCTTTCTTT
-	-	TRBV4-1	TRBJ2-7	CASSQAWGSSYEQYF	TGCGCCAGCAGCCAAGCCTGGGGGAGCTCCTACGAGCAGTACTTC
few	TRBD1	TRBV7-6	TRBJ2-5	CASSYSGGSVQETQYF	TGTGCCAGCAGCTATTCAGGGGGTAGCGTTCAAGAGACCCAGTACTTC
-	-	TRBV15	TRBJ2-7	CATSRGAGPSYEQYF	TGTGCCACCAGCAGAGGGGCAGGGCCCTCCTACGAGCAGTACTTC
-	-	TRBV4-2	TRBJ2-3	CASSQDRRAADTQYF	TGTGCCAGCAGCCAAGATAGGAGGGCGGCAGATACGCAGTATTTT
few	TRBD1	TRBV6-5	TRBJ1-5	CASSDRVGSNQPQHF	TGTGCCAGCAGCGACAGGGTGGGTAGCAATCAGCCCCAGCATTTT
few	-	TRBV9	TRBJ2-7	CASSAWEGAYEQYF	TGTGCCAGCAGCGCGTGGGAGGGGGCCTACGAGCAGTACTTC
many	TRBD1	TRBV10-3	TRBJ2-7	CAISGPGQGVEQYF	TGTGCCATCAGTGGGCCGGGACAGGGAGTCGAGCAGTACTTC
-	-	TRBV24-1	TRBJ2-1	CATRDGQGNYNEQFF	TGTGCCACCAGGGACGGGCAGGGGAACTACAATGAGCAGTTCTTC
-	-	TRBV7-6	TRBJ2-7	CASSSTQGPFYEQYF	TGTGCCAGCAGCTCCACCCAGGGGCCCTTCTACGAGCAGTACTTC
-	TRBD1	TRBV10-3	TRBJ2-7	CAISGRGQGVSYEQYF	TGTGCCATCAGTGGTCGGGGACAGGGGGTTTCCTACGAGCAGTACTTC
few	-	TRBV3-1	TRBJ2-2	CASSPMREVTGELFF	TGTGCCAGCAGCCCTATGAGGGAGGTCACCGGGGAGCTGTTTTTT
-	TRBD2	TRBV12-3/TRBV12-4	TRBJ2-1	CASSLGGGSNEQFF	TGTGCCAGCAGTTTAGGCGGGGGTTCCAATGAGCAGTTCTTC
few	-	TRBV4-2	TRBJ1-5	CASSQDGGVGQPQHF	TGTGCCAGCAGCCAAGATGGAGGGGTCGGTCAGCCCCAGCATTTT
-	TRBD1	TRBV7-7	TRBJ2-5	CASSVAFRTGERETQYF	TGTGCCAGCAGCGTGGCCTTTCGGACAGGGGAGAGAGAGACCCAGTACTTC
few	-	TRBV6-6	TRBJ1-2	CASSDTYYGYTF	TGTGCCAGCAGCGACACTTACTATGGCTACACCTTC
-	-	TRBV6-2/TRBV6-3	TRBJ2-7	CASSYPRGRFEGYYEQYF	TGTGCCAGCAGTTATCCCCGGGGCAGGTTCGAGGGATACTACGAGCAGTACTTC
many	-	TRBV30	TRBJ2-7	CAWQRGPGRQYF	TGTGCCTGGCAACGGGGCCCTGGGAGGCAGTACTTC
-	-	TRBV24-1	TRBJ2-4	CATSDGPEKNIQYF	TGTGCCACCAGTGATGGCCCCGAAAAAAACATTCAGTACTTC
-	TRBD2	TRBV24-1	TRBJ2-1	CATSDRLAGGWDEQFF	TGTGCCACCAGTGATCGACTAGCGGGAGGGTGGGATGAGCAGTTCTTC
-	TRBD1	TRBV28	TRBJ2-7	CASRPTSGGYEQYF	TGTGCCAGCAGGCCAACCTCAGGGGGCTACGAGCAGTACTTC
-	-	TRBV11-2	TRBJ2-3	CASSLDGGRSVDTQYF	TGTGCCAGCAGCTTAGATGGGGGGAGGTCAGTGGATACGCAGTATTTT
-	TRBD2	TRBV9	TRBJ2-1	CASSEGLAGAPTGQFF	TGTGCCAGCAGCGAGGGACTAGCGGGAGCCCCTACAGGGCAGTTCTTC
many	-	TRBV12-3/TRBV12-4	TRBJ2-2	CASSFGLNTGELFF	TGTGCCAGCAGTTTCGGGTTGAACACCGGGGAGCTGTTTTTT